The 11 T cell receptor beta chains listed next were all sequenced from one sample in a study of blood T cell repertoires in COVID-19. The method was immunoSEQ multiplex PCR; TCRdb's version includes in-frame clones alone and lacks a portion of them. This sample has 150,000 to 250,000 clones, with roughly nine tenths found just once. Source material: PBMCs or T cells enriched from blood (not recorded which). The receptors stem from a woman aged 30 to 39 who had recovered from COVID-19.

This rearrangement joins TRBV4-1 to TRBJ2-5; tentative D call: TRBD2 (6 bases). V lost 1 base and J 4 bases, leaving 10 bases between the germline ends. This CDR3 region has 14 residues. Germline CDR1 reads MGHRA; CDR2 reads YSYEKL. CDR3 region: CASSQALEGETQYF. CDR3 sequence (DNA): TGCGCCAGCAGCCAAGCGTTGGAGGGAGAGACCCAGTACTTC.

The CDR3 loop is CASSLMGQGNSPLHF. Written as DNA, the CDR3 is TGCGCCAGCAGCTTGATGGGACAGGGTAATTCACCCCTCCACTTT. This rearrangement joins TRBV5-1 to TRBJ1-6, with 9 bases aligning to TRBD1. The CDR3 has 15 amino acids. The V gene end was trimmed by 1 base and the J gene end by 6 bases; junction bases not matched to a gene: 2. Germline CDR1 SGHRS, CDR2 YFSETQ.

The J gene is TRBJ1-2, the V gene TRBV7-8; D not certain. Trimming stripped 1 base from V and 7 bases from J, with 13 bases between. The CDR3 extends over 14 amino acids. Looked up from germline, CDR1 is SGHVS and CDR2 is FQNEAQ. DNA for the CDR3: TGTGCCAGCAGCTTAGATCTAGTCGGGGTTGGCTACACCTTC. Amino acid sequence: CASSLDLVGVGYTF.

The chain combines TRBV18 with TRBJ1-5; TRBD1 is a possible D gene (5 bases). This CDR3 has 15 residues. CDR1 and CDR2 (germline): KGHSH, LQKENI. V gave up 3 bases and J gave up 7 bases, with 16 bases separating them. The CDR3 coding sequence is TGTGCCAGCTCACCGACCTCCAAGGGGCAGCAGCCCCAGCATTTT. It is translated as CASSPTSKGQQPQHF.

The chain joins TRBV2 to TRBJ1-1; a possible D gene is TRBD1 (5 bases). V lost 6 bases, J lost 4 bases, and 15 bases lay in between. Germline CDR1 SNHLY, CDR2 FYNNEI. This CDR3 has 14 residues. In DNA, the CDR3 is TGTGCCAGCAGGCACGGTCTCGGGGGCACTGAAGCTTTCTTT. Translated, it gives CASRHGLGGTEAFF.

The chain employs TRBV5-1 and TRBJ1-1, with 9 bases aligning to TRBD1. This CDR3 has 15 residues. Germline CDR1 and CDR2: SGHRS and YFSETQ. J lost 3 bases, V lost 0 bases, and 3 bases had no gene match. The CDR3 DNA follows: TGCGCCAGCAGCTTGGTGGGGACAGGGTACACTGAAGCTTTCTTT. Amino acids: CASSLVGTGYTEAFF.

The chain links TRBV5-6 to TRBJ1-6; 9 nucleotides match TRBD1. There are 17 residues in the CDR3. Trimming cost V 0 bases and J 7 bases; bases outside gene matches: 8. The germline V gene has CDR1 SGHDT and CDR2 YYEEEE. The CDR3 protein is CASSLEWGGQGNSPLHF. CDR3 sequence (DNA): TGTGCCAGCAGCTTGGAGTGGGGGGGACAGGGCAATTCACCCCTCCACTTT.

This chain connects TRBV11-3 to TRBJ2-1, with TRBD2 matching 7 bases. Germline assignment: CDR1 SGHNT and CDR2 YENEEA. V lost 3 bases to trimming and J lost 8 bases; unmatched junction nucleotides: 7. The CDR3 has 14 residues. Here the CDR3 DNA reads TGTGCCAGCAGCTTGGGGGAGGGCCTTGATGAGCAGTTCTTC. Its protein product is CASSLGEGLDEQFF.

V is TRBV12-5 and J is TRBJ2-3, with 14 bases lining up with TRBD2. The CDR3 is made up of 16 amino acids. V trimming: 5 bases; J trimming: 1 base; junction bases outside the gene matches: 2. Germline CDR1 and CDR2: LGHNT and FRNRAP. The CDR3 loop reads CASGPGLAGGTDTQYF. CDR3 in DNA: TGTGCTAGTGGTCCGGGACTAGCGGGGGGCACAGATACGCAGTATTTT. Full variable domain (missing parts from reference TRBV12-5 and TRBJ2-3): DARVTQTPRHKVTEMGQEVTMRCQPILGHNTVFWYRQTMMQGLELLAYFRNRAPLDDSGMPKDRFSAEMPDATLATLKIQPSEPRDSAVYFCASGPGLAGGTDTQYFGPGTRLTVL.

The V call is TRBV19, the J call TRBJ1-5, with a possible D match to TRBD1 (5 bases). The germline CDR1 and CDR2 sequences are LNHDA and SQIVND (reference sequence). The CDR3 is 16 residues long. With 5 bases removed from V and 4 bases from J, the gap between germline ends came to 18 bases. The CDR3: CASSVTATPRNQPQHF. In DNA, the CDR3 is TGTGCCAGTAGTGTGACAGCTACCCCCCGGAATCAGCCCCAGCATTTT.

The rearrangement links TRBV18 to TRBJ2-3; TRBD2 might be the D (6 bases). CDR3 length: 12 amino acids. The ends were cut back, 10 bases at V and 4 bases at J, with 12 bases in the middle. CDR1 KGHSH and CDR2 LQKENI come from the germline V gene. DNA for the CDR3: TGTGCCACCGCGGACTACCCAGATACGCAGTATTTT. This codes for CATADYPDTQYF.